This T cell receptor (beta chain) was retrieved from a study of control samples from healthy donors and cancer patients. The CDR3 loop spans 19 amino acids. The V end was cut by 0 bases, the J end by 3 bases, with 21 bases between. Germline V gives CDR1 SGDLS, CDR2 YYNGEE. Sequenced by immunoSEQ multiplex PCR; TCRdb stores in-frame clones only, minus some. Altogether more than 150,000 clones are present, 92% being singletons, with the ten largest covering approximately 0.7%. V gene TRBV9 combines with J gene TRBJ2-2; D possibly corresponds to TRBD2 (5 bases). The sample consisted of blood. The TCR originated in a woman under 40 in good health. The chain's CDR3 is CASSVAPRPELEDTGELFF. CDR3 sequence (DNA): TGTGCCAGCAGCGTAGCCCCCCGGCCAGAACTAGAGGACACCGGGGAGCTGTTTTTT.